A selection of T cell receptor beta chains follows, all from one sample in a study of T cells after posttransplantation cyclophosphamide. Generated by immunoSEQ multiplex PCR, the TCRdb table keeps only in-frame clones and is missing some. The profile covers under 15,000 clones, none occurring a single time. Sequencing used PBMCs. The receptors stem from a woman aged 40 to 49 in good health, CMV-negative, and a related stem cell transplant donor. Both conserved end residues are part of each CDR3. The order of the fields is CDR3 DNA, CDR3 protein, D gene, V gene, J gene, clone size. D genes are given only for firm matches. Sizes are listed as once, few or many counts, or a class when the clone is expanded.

CDR3nt: TGTGCCAGCAGCACCCGACAGGGGGCGCACACTGAAGCTTTCTTT
CDR3aa: CASSTRQGAHTEAFF
d_gene: TRBD1
v_gene: TRBV7-2
j_gene: TRBJ1-1
abundance: many

CDR3nt: TGCAGCAGCAAGGGTATGAGTAGCGGACACAATCAGCAGTTCTTC
CDR3aa: CSSKGMSSGHNQQFF
d_gene: NA
v_gene: TRBV29-1
j_gene: TRBJ2-1
abundance: few

CDR3nt: TGTGCCAGCAGCTTAGTAACAGGTAACACTGAAGCTTTCTTT
CDR3aa: CASSLVTGNTEAFF
d_gene: NA
v_gene: TRBV7-9
j_gene: TRBJ1-1
abundance: many

CDR3nt: TGCGCCAGCAGCTTGGGTTGGACTAGCGGGAGGGCAGATACGCAGTATTTT
CDR3aa: CASSLGWTSGRADTQYF
d_gene: TRBD2
v_gene: TRBV5-1
j_gene: TRBJ2-3
abundance: many

CDR3nt: TGCGCCAGCAGCTTGTTAACAAATGGCTATGGCTACACCTTC
CDR3aa: CASSLLTNGYGYTF
d_gene: NA
v_gene: TRBV5-1
j_gene: TRBJ1-2
abundance: many

CDR3nt: TGTGCCAGCAGTATTCAAGGGGGCAGGCAGCCCCAGCATTTT
CDR3aa: CASSIQGGRQPQHF
d_gene: TRBD1
v_gene: TRBV12-3/TRBV12-4
j_gene: TRBJ1-5
abundance: many

CDR3nt: TGTGCCAGCAACGCGGGAGCGAGCACAGATACGCAGTATTTT
CDR3aa: CASNAGASTDTQYF
d_gene: TRBD2
v_gene: TRBV7-9
j_gene: TRBJ2-3
abundance: many

CDR3nt: TGTGCCAGCAAGTCCCCCAGGGGAGGCAATCAGCCCCAGCATTTT
CDR3aa: CASKSPRGGNQPQHF
d_gene: NA
v_gene: TRBV2
j_gene: TRBJ1-5
abundance: many

CDR3nt: TGTGCCAGCAGCTTAAGGACCCTAGCGGGCCCTGGATCCTACGAGCAGTACTTC
CDR3aa: CASSLRTLAGPGSYEQYF
d_gene: TRBD2
v_gene: TRBV7-2
j_gene: TRBJ2-7
abundance: many

CDR3nt: TGTGCCAGCTCACGTCGGACAGCCGATAATTCACCCCTCCACTTT
CDR3aa: CASSRRTADNSPLHF
d_gene: NA
v_gene: TRBV18
j_gene: TRBJ1-6
abundance: many

CDR3nt: TGTGCCAGCAGCTCACCCCTCCGTAAAGCTAGCGGAAAAGAGACCCAGTACTTC
CDR3aa: CASSSPLRKASGKETQYF
d_gene: TRBD2
v_gene: TRBV7-9
j_gene: TRBJ2-5
abundance: many

CDR3nt: TGTGCCAGCTCACCTAGCCGCCAGGGTTTGTACGAGCAGTACTTC
CDR3aa: CASSPSRQGLYEQYF
d_gene: NA
v_gene: TRBV18
j_gene: TRBJ2-7
abundance: many

CDR3nt: TGTGCCAGCAGGGCACAGGGTACCCGATCACCCCTCCACTTT
CDR3aa: CASRAQGTRSPLHF
d_gene: NA
v_gene: TRBV27
j_gene: TRBJ1-6
abundance: many

CDR3nt: TGTGCCAGCAGCTTACCGGCCTCCCGGGATCAGCCCCAGCATTTT
CDR3aa: CASSLPASRDQPQHF
d_gene: NA
v_gene: TRBV7-2
j_gene: TRBJ1-5
abundance: many